Sequencing of this T cell receptor beta chain was carried out in a study of graft-versus-host responses after intestinal transplantation. Study background: Each recipient received a multivisceral, liver-intestinal, or isolated intestinal graft. Every one of the recipients received anti-thymocyte globulin induction and afterwards took tacrolimus and steroids for 3 to 4 years.

This clone was counted a single time. Its antigen is unidentified. Sequencing was performed with immunoSEQ multiplex PCR; in TCRdb, only in-frame clones are kept and a portion is missing. In the table there are approximately 88,000 clones, roughly 88% of which are singletons. This receptor was identified in a human donor who received an intestinal transplant. Sequenced material: unstimulated CD4+ T cells sorted from spleen or lymph node cells, taken before intestinal transplant.

DNA for the CDR3: TGCGCCAGCAGCTTGGGGCCCGAGGAGGGGCGGTATGGCTACACCTTC. As protein: CASSLGPEEGRYGYTF. V usage is TRBV5-1 and J usage is TRBJ1-2; TRBD1 might be the D (5 bases). The V end was cut by 0 bases, the J end by 5 bases, with 17 bases between. This CDR3 is 16 amino acids long. Per the germline V gene, CDR1 is SGHRS and CDR2 is YFSETQ.